A selection of T cell receptor beta chains follows, all from one sample in a study of T cell changes during pregnancy in multiple sclerosis. Measured with immunoSEQ multiplex PCR; TCRdb has only the in-frame clones, and not every one. The sample holds about 62,000 clones, 90% to 95% seen once. The sequencing used CD8+ T cells from peripheral blood mononuclear cells, collected in the second trimester of pregnancy. The receptors come from a female donor with multiple sclerosis, enrolled in a pregnancy study. Both conserved end residues are part of each CDR3. D genes are given only for firm matches. Rows give clone size only sometimes, using once, few, many, or a class for an expanded clone.

J gene,D gene,clone size,V gene,CDR3 DNA,CDR3 protein
TRBJ1-2,.,.,TRBV9,TGTGCCAGCAGCGTCCCTAGAGAGGGTGGAAGCGGCTACACCTTC,CASSVPREGGSGYTF
TRBJ2-7,.,.,TRBV4-1,TGCGCCAGCAGCCCCCCAGGCGTGCGGGACGAGCAGTACTTC,CASSPPGVRDEQYF
TRBJ1-2,.,.,TRBV27,TGTGCCAGCAGTTTACCCCAGGCTGGCTACACCTTC,CASSLPQAGYTF
TRBJ2-7,.,.,TRBV4-1,TGCGCCAGCAGCCATGATATCTCGGGAGCCTCCTACGAGCAGTACTTC,CASSHDISGASYEQYF
TRBJ2-3,TRBD2,.,TRBV9,TGTGCCAGCAGCGTAGATCCAGCGGGAGTGGGCACAGATACGCAGTATTTT,CASSVDPAGVGTDTQYF
TRBJ1-2,.,.,TRBV9,TGTGCCAGCAGCCTCAACCCAGCCGGCAGGACTAACTATGGCTACACCTTC,CASSLNPAGRTNYGYTF
TRBJ2-1,.,.,TRBV30,TGTGCCTGGGGGGGAGGAATTAGCTCCTACAATGAGCAGTTCTTC,CAWGGGISSYNEQFF
TRBJ2-1,TRBD2,.,TRBV6-6,TGTGCCAGCAGACTCAGCGGGAGCTATTACAATGAGCAGTTCTTC,CASRLSGSYYNEQFF
TRBJ2-5,TRBD1,.,TRBV13,TGTGCCAGCAGCTCGGGGACAGGCCGCCACCGAGAGACCCAGTACTTC,CASSSGTGRHRETQYF
TRBJ1-1,.,once,TRBV13,TGTGCCAGCAATACCAGGGTGGGGTACACTGAAGCTTTCTTT,CASNTRVGYTEAFF
TRBJ2-7,TRBD2,.,TRBV5-5,TGTGCCAGCAGCCCGGAGCGGGGGGGCATATTCGAGCAGTACTTC,CASSPERGGIFEQYF
TRBJ2-2,TRBD1,.,TRBV27,TGTGCCAGCAGATCAAAACAGGGGGCGGTCACCGGGGAGCTGTTTTTT,CASRSKQGAVTGELFF
TRBJ1-1,.,.,TRBV7-2,TGTGCCAGCAGACAGGGAACTGAAGCTTTCTTT,CASRQGTEAFF
TRBJ2-1,TRBD1,.,TRBV6-4,TGTGCCAGCAGGCAAACAGGGGACTCCTACAATGAGCAGTTCTTC,CASRQTGDSYNEQFF
TRBJ1-3,TRBD1,.,TRBV7-8,TGTGCCAGCAGCGTCGACAGGGGAGCTGGAAACACCATATATTTT,CASSVDRGAGNTIYF
TRBJ2-7,TRBD1,.,TRBV27,TGTGCCAGCAGGCGTGACAGGGAGTCCTACGAGCAGTACTTC,CASRRDRESYEQYF
TRBJ2-1,.,.,TRBV7-9,TGTGCCAGCAGCTCGACAGGATCTTACAATGAGCAGTTCTTC,CASSSTGSYNEQFF
TRBJ1-2,TRBD1,.,TRBV19,TGTGCCAGTAGTACGATACGACAGGGGGCAAATGGCTACACCTTC,CASSTIRQGANGYTF
TRBJ2-3,.,.,TRBV30,TGTGCCTGGAGTGTTCTAGGCGCTGAGAACACAGATACGCAGTATTTT,CAWSVLGAENTDTQYF
TRBJ1-2,TRBD1,.,TRBV27,TGTGCCAGCAGAACTACTACAGGGGAGAGGAACTATGGCTACACCTTC,CASRTTTGERNYGYTF
TRBJ2-5,.,once,TRBV5-4,TGTGCCAGTGGTGAAGGAGGGTTAGAGACCCAGTACTTC,CASGEGGLETQYF
TRBJ2-3,.,.,TRBV5-1,TGCGCCAGCAGCTTGGTTGGAGAGCCAGATACGCAGTATTTT,CASSLVGEPDTQYF
TRBJ2-1,TRBD2,.,TRBV10-2,TGCGCCAGCTTGGAACTAGCGGGAACCGAGCAGTTCTTC,CASLELAGTEQFF
TRBJ1-5,TRBD1,.,TRBV28,TGTGCCAGCAGTTCGACAGGGGCCATCAATCAGCCCCAGCATTTT,CASSSTGAINQPQHF
TRBJ2-7,TRBD2,.,TRBV2,TGTGCCAGCAGTGACACCGGGACTAGCGGGTATGCGGCCCCCTACGAGCAGTACTTC,CASSDTGTSGYAAPYEQYF
TRBJ2-1,.,.,TRBV19,TGTGCCAGTAGTATAGACACATACAATGAGCAGTTCTTC,CASSIDTYNEQFF
TRBJ1-4,.,.,TRBV29-1,TGCAGCGTTGAATACGGGAACGAGGGAAAACTGTTTTTT,CSVEYGNEGKLFF
TRBJ1-2,.,.,TRBV19,TGTGCCAGTAGTACTCAGGGGAATGGCTACACCTTC,CASSTQGNGYTF
TRBJ1-1,.,.,TRBV19,TGTGCCAGTAGTATATTAGTGAACACTGAAGCTTTCTTT,CASSILVNTEAFF
TRBJ1-1,.,.,TRBV5-1,TGCGCCAGCAGCTTGTCACAGACGGACACTGAAGCTTTCTTT,CASSLSQTDTEAFF
TRBJ1-3,.,.,TRBV13,TGTGCCAGCAGCCACGCGGGGGTGCCGGGAAACACCATATATTTT,CASSHAGVPGNTIYF
TRBJ1-2,.,.,TRBV10-2,TGCGCCAGCAGTGGAACTACGGATTACTATGGCTACACCTTC,CASSGTTDYYGYTF
TRBJ2-7,TRBD2,.,TRBV5-4,TGTGCCAGCAGCTTGAGACTAGCGGGCACCTACGAGCAGTACTTC,CASSLRLAGTYEQYF
TRBJ1-1,.,.,TRBV7-9,TGTGCCAGCAGCTCCGCGGGGAGGGCGAACACTGAAGCTTTCTTT,CASSSAGRANTEAFF
TRBJ2-7,.,.,TRBV4-3,TGCGCCAGCAGCCAAGATCTGGGGGGGGCAGGGGAAGGTGGCGAGCAGTACTTC,CASSQDLGGAGEGGEQYF
TRBJ2-1,TRBD2,.,TRBV5-1,TGCGCCAGCAGTCCTGAGGGAGCGGGAGTTTCCTACAATGAGCAGTTCTTC,CASSPEGAGVSYNEQFF
TRBJ1-1,.,.,TRBV20-1,TGCAGTGCTAGTCCAGGACAGGAAGCTTTCTTT,CSASPGQEAFF
TRBJ2-6,.,.,TRBV21-1,TGTGCCAGCAGCATGTCCCGGGACAGGGATGGGGCCAACGTCCTGACTTTC,CASSMSRDRDGANVLTF
TRBJ1-6,TRBD1,.,TRBV6-1,TGTGCCAGCAGTGGGACAGGGGATAATTCACCCCTCCACTTT,CASSGTGDNSPLHF
TRBJ2-7,.,.,TRBV4-3,TGCGCCAGCAGCCAAGAAATTGGGCAGCACTACGAGCAGTACTTC,CASSQEIGQHYEQYF
TRBJ1-2,.,.,TRBV25-1,TGTGCCAGCAGTGACTCAGGAACCTGGTTTGGCTACACCTTC,CASSDSGTWFGYTF
TRBJ2-7,TRBD2,.,TRBV4-1,TGCGCCAGCAGCCAAGAAAGCGGGAGGAATTACGAGCAGTACTTC,CASSQESGRNYEQYF
TRBJ1-1,.,few,TRBV2,TGTGCCAGCACCAACGGGGACACTGAAGCTTTCTTT,CASTNGDTEAFF
TRBJ2-7,TRBD1,.,TRBV30,TGTGCCTGGAGTACGGGACAGGGAGGCTACGAGCAGTACTTC,CAWSTGQGGYEQYF
TRBJ2-6,.,.,TRBV6-6,TGTGCCAGCAGCCCAGGCTCTGGGGCCAACGTCCTGACTTTC,CASSPGSGANVLTF
TRBJ1-4,TRBD1,few,TRBV6-1,TGTGCCAGCAGTGGGGACAGGAGCTTTAATGAAAAACTGTTTTTT,CASSGDRSFNEKLFF
TRBJ2-1,TRBD2,.,TRBV7-6,TGTGCCAGCAGCATGACGGCGGGGGGCTACAATGAGCAGTTCTTC,CASSMTAGGYNEQFF
TRBJ1-5,.,.,TRBV7-9,TGTGCCAGCAGCCGGGGGGGGAGCAATCAGCCCCAGCATTTT,CASSRGGSNQPQHF
TRBJ2-1,TRBD2,once,TRBV7-9,TGTGCCAGCAGCTTACCTAGCGGGAGGAACAATGAGCAGTTCTTC,CASSLPSGRNNEQFF
TRBJ2-5,.,once,TRBV27,TGTGCCAGCAGTTTCTTGGGCCACCAAGAGACCCAGTACTTC,CASSFLGHQETQYF
TRBJ2-5,.,.,TRBV4-1,TGCGCCAGCAGCCAAGATATGGCAGGGGCTAACCAAGAGACCCAGTACTTC,CASSQDMAGANQETQYF
TRBJ2-7,.,.,TRBV21-1,TGTGCCAGCAGCAAAGCTGACCAGGGGCGGGGGACCTACGAGCAGTACTTC,CASSKADQGRGTYEQYF
TRBJ2-7,.,.,TRBV27,TGTGCCAGCAGTTCAGGGGCAAGAGAGCAGTACTTC,CASSSGAREQYF
TRBJ1-2,.,.,TRBV7-9,TGTGCCAGCAGCCAGACGATGGGGAGTAACTATGGCTACACCTTC,CASSQTMGSNYGYTF
TRBJ1-5,TRBD1,.,TRBV4-1,TGCGCCAGCAGCCAAGATAGGGACAGAAATCAGCCCCAGCATTTT,CASSQDRDRNQPQHF
TRBJ2-7,.,.,TRBV5-6,TGTGCCAGCAGCACAACAGGGTTCGAGCAGTACTTC,CASSTTGFEQYF
TRBJ2-1,.,.,TRBV14,TGTGCCAGCAGCCAAGAGGCGGCTTCCTACAATGAGCAGTTCTTC,CASSQEAASYNEQFF
TRBJ2-1,TRBD2,.,TRBV9,TGTGCCAGCAGCGTAGAACCCCTTCCGGGACTAGCCGGAGGGTACAATGAGCAGTTCTTC,CASSVEPLPGLAGGYNEQFF